This T cell receptor (beta chain) was profiled in a study of neurological immune-mediated disorders. Findings of the study overall: Expanded clones shared no CDR3 amino acid sequences across subjects, suggesting private repertoires in all groups. The greatest TCR clonal expansion occurred in HTLV-1-associated myelopathy and the least in multiple sclerosis, which fell below healthy controls.

This clonotype appeared many times. What it binds is not known. cDNA synthesis was performed by 5'RACE with 10-nucleotide random UMIs. TCRdb fed the 5' RACE reads into MiXCR, producing one record per CDR3 protein. The sample lists roughly 22,000 distinct CDR3 sequences, approximately 6.2% occurring once. Sorted libraries were derived from about a million CD4+ or CD8+ T cells. This CDR3 contains 16 residues. Germline-derived CDR1 and CDR2 are KGHDR and SFDVKD. V dropped 2 bases and J dropped 1; count of bases not matched to a gene: 6. This clonotype was obtained from a man aged 18 to 29 in good health. This rearrangement joins TRBV24-1 to TRBJ1-1, with TRBD1 matching 7 bases. Sequencing input: CD8+ T cells from blood. CDR3 sequence: CATSDSGQATNTEAFF. The CDR3 DNA reads TGTGCCACCAGTGATTCAGGACAGGCTACGAACACTGAAGCTTTCTTT.